The rows below give T cell receptor beta chains drawn from one sample of a study of shared clonotypes between healthy human individuals. The protocol was immunoSEQ multiplex PCR, while the TCRdb copy is restricted to in-frame clones and leaves out a portion. The sample contains some 2.1 million clones, 90% to 95% of which appear only once. The sequenced sample was naive CD8+ T cells from PBMCs. The source is a man aged 18 to 35 in good health. Some clones in this sample may be carry-over from other donors' samples. CDR3s include the opening cysteine and the closing phenylalanine or tryptophan. D genes are given only for firm matches. Part of the rows lack a size; the others show once, few, many or a class for expanded clones.

d_gene,v_gene,j_gene,len,abundance,CDR3nt,CDR3aa
TRBD1,TRBV7-6,TRBJ2-3,19,-,TGTGCCAGCAGCTTAATCTCAGGGGGCCTCGTCCCTGACACAGATACGCAGTATTTT,CASSLISGGLVPDTDTQYF
TRBD2,TRBV14,TRBJ2-3,14,-,TGTGCCAGCAGCAAAGCGGGAGTCACAGATACGCAGTATTTT,CASSKAGVTDTQYF
-,TRBV7-9,TRBJ1-3,15,-,TGTGCCAGCAGCCCCATCGGGGGCCCTGGGAACACCATATATTTT,CASSPIGGPGNTIYF
-,TRBV9,TRBJ2-1,14,-,TGTGCCAGCAGCGTATCTCCCGGGTTCTATGAGCAGTTCTTC,CASSVSPGFYEQFF
-,TRBV7-9,TRBJ2-7,13,-,TGTGCCAGCAGCGGACCGACAGCTTACGAGCAGTACTTC,CASSGPTAYEQYF
TRBD1,TRBV19,TRBJ2-7,14,once,TGTGCCAGTAATCAGGGGGCTCATTGGGAGGAGCAGTACTTC,CASNQGAHWEEQYF
TRBD2,TRBV4-1,TRBJ2-1,17,-,TGCGCCAGCAGCCAAGATTGGACTAGCGGGATGAGTGATGAGCAGTTCTTC,CASSQDWTSGMSDEQFF
-,TRBV6-5,TRBJ2-1,12,-,TGTGCCAGCAGTTACGGGCTTCATGAGCAGTTCTTC,CASSYGLHEQFF
TRBD1,TRBV7-9,TRBJ2-1,14,-,TGTGCCAGCAGGTCCGGGACAGGGCTGGGGGAGCAGTTCTTC,CASRSGTGLGEQFF
-,TRBV4-1,TRBJ2-5,15,-,TGCGCCAGCAGCCAAGACTACAGGTTTGGGGAGACCCAGTACTTC,CASSQDYRFGETQYF
TRBD2,TRBV5-1,TRBJ2-2,17,-,TGCGCCAGCAGCCGCGGACTAGCGGGAGTCAACACCGGGGAGCTGTTTTTT,CASSRGLAGVNTGELFF
-,TRBV28,TRBJ2-1,13,-,TGTGCCAGCAGTCGGACAGGACTCGGGGGGCAGTTCTTC,CASSRTGLGGQFF
-,TRBV9,TRBJ1-4,16,-,TGTGCCAGCAGCGCCGAACCAGGGAATGTTAATGAAAAACTGTTTTTT,CASSAEPGNVNEKLFF
TRBD2,TRBV5-1,TRBJ2-7,17,-,TGCGCCAGCAGCGGGGGACTAGCGGGGATTTACTCCTACGAGCAGTACTTC,CASSGGLAGIYSYEQYF
-,TRBV7-9,TRBJ2-3,13,-,TGTGCCAGCAGCCCTACTAGCACAGATACGCAGTATTTT,CASSPTSTDTQYF
-,TRBV7-2,TRBJ1-4,14,-,TGTGCCAGCAGCTACCCCGACAGTAATGAAAAACTGTTTTTT,CASSYPDSNEKLFF
-,TRBV30,TRBJ1-1,15,-,TGTGCCTGGAGTGAATTTCGGGGAATGAACACTGAAGCTTTCTTT,CAWSEFRGMNTEAFF
TRBD2,TRBV11-3,TRBJ2-2,15,-,TGTGCCAGCAGCTCGCATACTAGCGGTACCGGGGAGCTGTTTTTT,CASSSHTSGTGELFF
-,TRBV6-1,TRBJ1-1,13,once,TGTGCCAGCAGTGAACTGGTGTGGACTGAAGCTTTCTTT,CASSELVWTEAFF
-,TRBV28,TRBJ2-7,14,-,TGTGCCAGCAGACGACCGGCGACAAATTACGAGCAGTACTTC,CASRRPATNYEQYF
TRBD2,TRBV19,TRBJ2-1,15,-,TGTGCCAGTACCCCGGGACTAGCCGTATACAATGAGCAGTTCTTC,CASTPGLAVYNEQFF
-,TRBV15,TRBJ1-1,14,-,TGTGCCACCAGCAGAGGGACAGCGAACACTGAAGCTTTCTTT,CATSRGTANTEAFF
-,TRBV29-1,TRBJ2-1,10,-,TGCAGCGTTGAAGAACTTACTCGGTTCTTC,CSVEELTRFF
-,TRBV11-2,TRBJ2-2,16,-,TGTGCCAGCAGCCCGATTATCGAGGAGAGGCCCGGGGAGCTGTTTTTT,CASSPIIEERPGELFF
-,TRBV14,TRBJ2-5,15,once,TGTGCCAGCAGCCCGGAGCATGGGAATCAAGAGACCCAGTACTTC,CASSPEHGNQETQYF